These 14 T cell receptor beta chains share one sample of origin, sequenced in a study of Ad26.COV2.S vaccination and SARS-CoV-2 variants. As for treatment: roughly 18 received Ad26.COV2.S at low or high dose, single or two shots; about 5 received placebo; per-sample allocation not given. Samples were taken on day 63 after the first vaccine or placebo injection. TCRdb's table, derived via immunoSEQ multiplex PCR, lists solely in-frame clones and lacks some. The repertoire holds approximately 410,000 clones, 92% seen once, with roughly 1.7% in the top ten. Sequencing used peripheral blood, obtained in a trial of Ad26.COV2.S vaccine versus placebo. The source is a person between 18 and 65 years old who received the Ad26.COV2.S COVID-19 vaccine or a placebo.

The chain links TRBV9 to TRBJ2-7; 10 nucleotides agree with TRBD2. The V gene end was trimmed by 4 bases and the J gene end by 4 bases; junction bases not matched to a gene: 8. The CDR3 length is 15 residues. The germline V gene has CDR1 SGDLS and CDR2 YYNGEE. This chain's CDR3 is CASSLSSGGGYEQYF. The CDR3 coding sequence is TGTGCCAGCAGCCTATCTAGCGGGGGTGGATACGAGCAGTACTTC.

In regard to this clone: The junction differs from germline at one of its ends, possibly a read error. V gene TRBV7-7 combines with J gene TRBJ2-5, with TRBD2 identical over 7 bases. CDR3 length equals 17 residues. Germline CDR1 and CDR2: SSHAT and FNYEAQ (reference sequence). CDR3 DNA sequence: TGTGCTAGCAGCCAGAGGGGAGGGCGGGGGTCGGAGGAGACCCAGTACTTC. Translating gives CASSQRGGRGSEETQYF.

J is TRBJ1-1 and V is TRBV7-2; TRBD1 is a possible D gene (5 bases). Trimming cost V 4 bases and J 5 bases, with 14 bases left between them. Germline CDR1 reads SGHTA; CDR2 reads FQGNSA. The CDR3 has 14 amino acids. CDR3 coding DNA: TGTGCCAGCAGCTCGCGCGGGCGGGGGACTGAAGCTTTCTTT. Translation: CASSSRGRGTEAFF.

The J gene is TRBJ1-1, the V gene TRBV6-2 or TRBV6-3, with a weak D call TRBD1 (6 bases). CDR1 and CDR2 (germline): MNHEY, SVGEGT. CDR3 length equals 16 residues. Trimming removed 4 bases at V and 3 bases at J, with 18 bases between. The CDR3 spells CASSSSRRGAYTEAFF. The CDR3, as DNA: TGTGCCAGCAGTTCCTCCAGGCGGGGGGCGTACACTGAAGCTTTCTTT.

In DNA, the CDR3 is TGCGCCAGCAGCCAAGAATACTTTAACTACGAGCAGTACTTC. Its protein product is CASSQEYFNYEQYF. The chain is built from TRBV4-1 and TRBJ2-7; unclear D gene. Looked up from germline, CDR1 is MGHRA and CDR2 is YSYEKL. Trimming removed 0 bases at V and 3 bases at J, with 9 bases between. This CDR3 spans 14 amino acids.

The CDR3 region is CASSKLRDGNSPLHF. The DNA of the CDR3 is TGTGCCAGCAGTAAACTGCGGGACGGCAATTCACCCCTCCACTTT. The rearrangement joins TRBV6-5 to TRBJ1-6, with D tentatively TRBD1 (5 bases). Germline CDR1 and CDR2: MNHEY and SVGAGI. The CDR3 covers 15 residues. The germline V and J ends were trimmed by 5 bases and 7 bases, with 15 bases remaining between them.

The genes are TRBV6-6 and TRBJ2-7; TRBD2 aligns across 14 bases. Germline trimming cut 6 bases from V and 4 bases from J; bases unmatched to any gene: 2. The CDR3 runs 14 residues. Germline CDR1 MNHNY, CDR2 SVGAGI (reference sequence). The CDR3 nucleotides read TGTGCCAGCAGCGGGACTAGCGGGGGTTACGAGCAGTACTTC. Amino acids: CASSGTSGGYEQYF.

In this sample, this clone turned up once. The CDR3 spells CASSLGAYGYTF. CDR3 nucleotide sequence: TGTGCCAGCAGCTTAGGGGCGTATGGCTACACCTTC. The gene calls are TRBV7-9 and TRBJ1-2, with D unresolved. The CDR3 is made up of 12 amino acids. Germline-derived CDR1 and CDR2 are SEHNR and FQNEAQ (reference sequence). V shed 1 base and J shed 5 bases, with 5 bases lying between them.

This chain connects TRBV28 to TRBJ2-6; D is uncertain. The CDR3 is 15 amino acids. Germline V gives CDR1 MDHEN, CDR2 SYDVKM. Trimming removed 7 bases at V and 1 base at J, with 11 bases between. The CDR3 sequence: CASTSWNSGANVLTF. In DNA form, the CDR3 reads TGTGCCAGCACCTCGTGGAATTCTGGGGCCAACGTCCTGACTTTC.

This clone was counted between two and nine times. V and J are TRBV5-6 and TRBJ1-2; 7 nucleotides align to TRBD1. Trimming took 4 bases from V and 5 from J; bases not matched to a gene: 8. The CDR3 spans 14 residues. CDR1 is SGHDT and CDR2 is YYEEEE in the germline V gene. DNA for the CDR3: TGTGCCAGCAGCCCCCGGGACAGTTCTTATGGCTACACCTTC. Translation: CASSPRDSSYGYTF.

This clone has just one count. The chain uses TRBV5-1 and TRBJ2-7; TRBD1 agrees at 10 bases. This CDR3 is built from 16 residues. The V gene's germline CDR1 is SGHRS and CDR2 YFSETQ. Losses at the gene ends were 1 base for V and 4 bases for J; bases not matched to a gene: 8. CDR3 loop: CASSLKGGDRGYEQYF. CDR3 DNA sequence: TGCGCCAGCAGCTTGAAGGGTGGGGACAGGGGATACGAGCAGTACTTC. Variable domain in full (rest from reference TRBV5-1 and TRBJ2-7): KAGVTQTPRYLIKTRGQQVTLSCSPISGHRSVSWYQQTPGQGLQFLFEYFSETQRNKGNFPGRFSGRQFSNSRSEMNVSTLELGDSALYLCASSLKGGDRGYEQYFGPGTRLTVT.

This clone was detected only once. The chain carries TRBV7-6 and TRBJ2-7; D is unresolved. CDR1 is SGHVS, CDR2 FNYEAQ, per germline. V lost 4 bases, J lost 6 bases, and 13 bases lay in between. This CDR3 is built from 13 residues. The CDR3 protein is CASSSEASLEQYF. The CDR3 DNA reads TGTGCCAGCAGCTCCGAAGCCTCCCTCGAGCAGTACTTC. Drawing the rest from reference TRBV7-6 and TRBJ2-7, the complete variable domain is GAGVSQSPRYKVTKRGQDVALRCDPISGHVSLYWYRQALGQGPEFLTYFNYEAQQDKSGLPNDRFSAERPEGSISTLTIQRTEQRDSAMYRCASSSEASLEQYFGPGTRLTVT.

The rearrangement uses TRBV29-1 and TRBJ1-2; D is uncertain. The CDR3 length is 11 residues. Trimming took 5 bases from V and 6 from J, leaving 10 bases between them. Germline loops: CDR1 SQVTM, CDR2 ANQGSEA. Written as DNA, the CDR3 is TGCAGCGTTCTCGCCGCGGATGGCTACACCTTC. This gives the protein CSVLAADGYTF.

This clone was recorded only once. The genes are TRBV27 and TRBJ2-7, with D possibly called TRBD1 or TRBD2 (5 bases each). The CDR3 sequence is 13 residues long. The ends were cut back, 6 bases at V and 2 bases at J, with 11 bases in the middle. Germline V CDR1 and CDR2: MNHEY, SMNVEV (reference sequence). Here the CDR3 DNA reads TGTGCCAGCAGCCGAGGGGTTGCCTACGAGCAGTACTTC. Its translation: CASSRGVAYEQYF.